Each of the 24 T cell receptor beta chains below was sequenced from the same sample in a study of T cell repertoires in cytomegalovirus infection (dated by TCRdb to about 2019). The treatment or condition label, read with the paper, signifies: in vitro stimulation with specific CMV peptide epitopes to enrich CMV-specific T cells. These receptors' antigens are unknown. The sequencer listed for this sample is Illumina HiSeq 1500. Using fastp trimming at Q25 and MiXCR clonotype assembly, TCRdb reanalyzed the public sequencing data and kept in-frame beta chains. Rows are combined by CDR3 protein, so each entry shows the most common genes and DNA. In all, the sample holds hundreds of thousands of distinct CDR3 sequences, and approximately 31% of those were seen once. The top ten constitute around 15% of the sample. The specimen comprised cultured CD8+ T cells from PBMCs, sampled from culture after CMV antigen stimulation. The receptor source for this set is a human donor in good health (CMV status not recorded). Some clones in this sample may be carry-over from other donors' samples.

The genes are TRBV12-3 or TRBV12-4 and TRBJ2-5; D perhaps matches TRBD2 (6 bases). The ends were cut back, 5 bases at V and 2 bases at J, with 24 bases in the middle. There are 18 residues in the CDR3. The CDR3 DNA reads TGTGCCAGCAGTGTACAGGCGATTTGGGACTTGGGGCAAGAGACCCAGTACTTC. Translating gives CASSVQAIWDLGQETQYF.

The chain couples TRBV25-1 to TRBJ2-5; the match to TRBD2 covers 7 bases. Germline CDR1 reads MGHDK; CDR2 reads SYGVNS. CDR3 length: 13 residues. The V and J ends lost 4 bases and 5 bases, in that order; junction bases with no gene match: 4. This CDR3 is CASSGIAGETQYF. The CDR3 bases are TGTGCCAGCAGTGGAATAGCGGGCGAGACCCAGTACTTC.

This chain joins TRBV7-9 and TRBJ2-5, with 7 bases that match TRBD2. Germline V gene data show CDR1 as SEHNR and CDR2 as FQNEAQ (reference sequence). This CDR3 comprises 11 residues. J gave up 13 bases and V 6 bases, and 8 bases lay outside the gene matches. The CDR3 region has the DNA TGTGCCAGCAGTCGAAGCGGGGCCGGGTACTTC. As protein: CASSRSGAGYF.

This clonotype was picked up one time. A much more abundant neighbour one base away suggests this may be a read error. J is TRBJ1-2 and V is TRBV7-8; 7 bases align to TRBD1. The CDR3 is 16 residues long. V lost 4 bases, J lost 0 bases, and 8 bases stayed unmatched. Germline V gene sequence: CDR1 SGHVS, CDR2 FQNEAQ. The CDR3 sequence: CASSWKGGQSNYGYTF. The CDR3 coding sequence is TGTGCCAGCAGCTGGAAAGGGGGACAGTCTAACTATGGCTACACCTTC.

This sequence joins TRBV7-6 and TRBJ2-1; D is uncertain. The germline V gene has CDR1 SGHVS and CDR2 FNYEAQ. The CDR3 totals 13 residues. V lost 0 bases to trimming and J lost 10 bases, with 10 bases between them. This CDR3 reads CASSLAGPREQFF. In DNA form, the CDR3 reads TGTGCCAGCAGCTTAGCAGGGCCCCGCGAGCAGTTCTTC.

This clonotype was counted between two and nine times. The gene calls are TRBV20-1 and TRBJ2-7, with a possible D match to TRBD2 (6 bases). The CDR3 runs 14 residues. V lost 6 bases and J 4 bases, leaving 19 bases between the germline ends. In germline, CDR1 is DFQATT, CDR2 SNEGSKA (reference sequence). As DNA, the CDR3 is TGCAGTGCCTCCTCCGCGGGAAGGGGTTACGAGCAGTACTTC. It encodes CSASSAGRGYEQYF.

This clonotype was recorded at least ten times. The rearrangement links TRBV6-4 to TRBJ2-3; 10 bases agree with TRBD2. The V gene's germline CDR1 is MRHNA and CDR2 SNTAGT. Germline trimming cut 4 bases from V and 4 bases from J; bases unmatched to any gene: 5. The CDR3 contains 15 residues. The CDR3 nucleotides read TGTGCCAGCAGTGGACTAGCGGGCCCTTCAGATACGCAGTATTTT. The encoded protein is CASSGLAGPSDTQYF.

This clonotype was found a few times. The chain carries TRBV6-2 or TRBV6-3 and TRBJ1-1; D may be TRBD1 (5 bases). Trimming cost V 2 bases and J 0 bases, with 13 bases left between them. The CDR3 has 16 residues. From germline, CDR1 is MNHEY and CDR2 SVGEGT. CDR3 sequence reads: CASSYGTDDLNTEAFF. CDR3 DNA sequence: TGTGCCAGCAGTTACGGGACGGACGACTTGAACACTGAAGCTTTCTTT.

The chain links TRBV20-1 to TRBJ1-5; D is undetermined. Trimming left V 0 bases short and J 5 bases short, with 14 bases between. The CDR3 loop spans 15 amino acids. Germline CDR1 reads DFQATT; CDR2 reads SNEGSKA (reference sequence). The CDR3 DNA reads as TGCAGTGCTAGAGATCAAGGGAGGATGTATCAGCCCCAGCATTTT. Its protein is CSARDQGRMYQPQHF.

The chain has TRBV9 and TRBJ2-1, with a weak D call TRBD2 (5 bases). The germline V and J ends were trimmed by 4 bases and 6 bases, with 17 bases remaining between them. In germline, CDR1 is SGDLS, CDR2 YYNGEE. The CDR3 loop spans 15 amino acids. The CDR3 region has the DNA TGTGCCAGCAGCCCCGCCACTAGGGTCGGCAATGAGCAGTTCTTC. Its protein product is CASSPATRVGNEQFF.

V and J are TRBV10-3 and TRBJ2-7, with 7 bases lining up with TRBD1. From germline, CDR1 is ENHRY and CDR2 SYGVKD. V lost 11 bases to trimming and J lost 1 base; unmatched junction nucleotides: 5. The CDR3 covers 12 residues. CDR3 sequence reads: CAVSGQSYEQYF. CDR3 in DNA: TGTGCCGTTTCGGGACAGTCCTACGAGCAGTACTTC.

The V gene is TRBV6-2 or TRBV6-3, the J gene TRBJ1-1; D may be TRBD1 (5 bases). The V gene lost 2 bases and the J gene lost 2 bases, with 12 bases spanning the gap. This CDR3 comprises 15 residues. Looked up from germline, CDR1 is MNHEY and CDR2 is SVGEGT. Here the CDR3 DNA reads TGTGCCAGCAGTTACGAGAGGGGACCTAACACTGAAGCTTTCTTT. It yields the protein CASSYERGPNTEAFF.

The chain joins TRBV12-3 or TRBV12-4 to TRBJ2-7, with D unclear. The CDR3 is 12 residues long. V was shortened by 3 bases and J by 5 bases, with 8 bases between the two germline ends. As DNA, the CDR3 is TGTGCCAGCAGTTTTGTGGGGAACGAGCAGTACGTC. It yields the protein CASSFVGNEQYV.

Only a few counts were recorded for this clonotype. The chain links TRBV7-6 to TRBJ2-1; D perhaps matches TRBD1 (6 bases). Germline CDR1 is SGHVS and CDR2 is FNYEAQ. The CDR3 runs 15 residues. Between the trimmed V and J ends, which lost 5 bases and 12 bases, there was a span of 23 bases. The CDR3 DNA is TGTGCCAGCAGCCTCCCGGGTGCAGGGGCGGATTGGCAGTTCTTC. Its translation: CASSLPGAGADWQFF.

In this sample, this clonotype turned up once. The CDR3 loop is CASSPPSNPYGYTF. DNA of the CDR3: TGTGCCAGCAGCCCCCCGAGTAACCCCTATGGCTACACCTTC. This rearrangement joins TRBV7-4 to TRBJ1-2; D is unresolved. The CDR3 loop spans 14 amino acids. In germline, CDR1 is SGHVT, CDR2 SQSDAQ. Deletions cut 5 bases from V and 4 bases from J, with 14 bases between.

The genes are TRBV15 and TRBJ2-2, with 7 bases matching TRBD2. This CDR3 spans 14 amino acids. Germline V gene lookup returns CDR1 LNHNV and CDR2 YYDKDF (reference sequence). V trimming: 3 bases; J trimming: 7 bases; junction bases outside the gene matches: 5. Written as DNA, the CDR3 is TGTGCCACCAGCAGGGCGGGAGTTGTCGGGGAGCTGTTTTTT. This gives the protein CATSRAGVVGELFF.

The V and J genes are TRBV19 and TRBJ1-5; D not resolved. The CDR3 has 16 amino acids. Germline values: CDR1 LNHDA, CDR2 SQIVND (reference sequence). The V end lost 3 bases, the J end lost 1 base, and 13 bases lay between the germline ends. The CDR3 here is CASSIGLYLSNQPQHF. CDR3 DNA: TGTGCCAGTAGTATTGGACTGTATTTGAGCAATCAGCCCCAGCATTTT.

The chain is built from TRBV2 and TRBJ2-7, with 11 nucleotides matching TRBD2. This CDR3 contains 15 residues. V was pared by 7 bases and J by 8 bases, with 13 bases of the junction left unmatched. Germline CDR1 and CDR2: SNHLY and FYNNEI. CDR3 bases: TGTGCCAGCACAGCCAACCTGGGACTAGCGGTGAAGCAGTACTTC. As protein: CASTANLGLAVKQYF.

The sample holds many counts of this clonotype. The chain is built from TRBV7-2 and TRBJ2-3; 8 bases match TRBD2. In germline, CDR1 is SGHTA, CDR2 FQGNSA. V trimming: 2 bases; J trimming: 0 bases; junction bases outside the gene matches: 19. The CDR3 is 21 residues long. The CDR3 DNA reads as TGTGCCAGCAGCTTAAACCTGGCGAGACGATTTGGCGGGGGGAGCACAGATACGCAGTATTTT. This sequence encodes CASSLNLARRFGGGSTDTQYF.

The chain carries TRBV6-1 and TRBJ1-4; no firm D call. The germline V gene encodes CDR1 MNHNS and CDR2 SASEGT. The CDR3 has 15 amino acids. V was trimmed by 6 bases and J by 8 bases, leaving 19 bases between them. The CDR3 DNA sequence: TGTGCCAGCAGGGGCGGAGTCCCTCCCCGGGAAAAACTGTTTTTT. This sequence encodes CASRGGVPPREKLFF.

The gene calls are TRBV7-6 and TRBJ2-2; 9 bases fit TRBD2. This CDR3 has 17 residues. Per the germline V gene, CDR1 is SGHVS and CDR2 is FNYEAQ. Trimming removed 4 bases from V and 5 bases from J; junction bases left unmatched: 11. The CDR3 coding sequence is TGTGCCAGCAGCTCACCTTGGACTAGCGTAGATACCGGGGAGCTGTTTTTT. Its protein is CASSSPWTSVDTGELFF.

This clonotype showed up just a few times. The rearrangement uses TRBV12-5 and TRBJ1-2; no definite D call. The germline CDR1 and CDR2 sequences are LGHNT and FRNRAP. The ends were cut back, 5 bases at V and 7 bases at J, with 14 bases in the middle. This CDR3 has 13 amino acids. The CDR3 sequence is CASGETSWSGYTF. CDR3 DNA: TGTGCTAGTGGTGAGACTTCCTGGAGTGGCTACACCTTC. Together with reference TRBV12-5 and TRBJ1-2, the CDR3 gives the full variable domain: DARVTQTPRHKVTEMGQEVTMRCQPILGHNTVFWYRQTMMQGLELLAYFRNRAPLDDSGMPKDRFSAEMPDATLATLKIQPSEPRDSAVYFCASGETSWSGYTFGSGTRLTVV.

This clonotype was detected many times. The V and J genes are TRBV7-8 and TRBJ2-5; TRBD2 agrees at 11 bases. V lost 1 base to trimming and J lost 2 bases; unmatched junction nucleotides: 3. The CDR3 length is 16 residues. Germline V lookup: CDR1 SGHVS, CDR2 FQNEAQ. CDR3 DNA sequence: TGTGCCAGCAGCTTAGTGCCTAGCGGGGGGCAAGAGACCCAGTACTTC. This gives the protein CASSLVPSGGQETQYF.

This clonotype showed up just a few times. V gene TRBV4-1 combines with J gene TRBJ2-6; D not certain. The CDR3 sequence is 15 residues long. CDR1 and CDR2 (germline): MGHRA, YSYEKL. Trimming pared 4 bases from V and 2 bases from J, leaving 9 bases between. CDR3 bases: TGCGCCAGCAGCCGACTGATCGCTGGGGCCAACGTCCTGACTTTC. The encoded protein is CASSRLIAGANVLTF.